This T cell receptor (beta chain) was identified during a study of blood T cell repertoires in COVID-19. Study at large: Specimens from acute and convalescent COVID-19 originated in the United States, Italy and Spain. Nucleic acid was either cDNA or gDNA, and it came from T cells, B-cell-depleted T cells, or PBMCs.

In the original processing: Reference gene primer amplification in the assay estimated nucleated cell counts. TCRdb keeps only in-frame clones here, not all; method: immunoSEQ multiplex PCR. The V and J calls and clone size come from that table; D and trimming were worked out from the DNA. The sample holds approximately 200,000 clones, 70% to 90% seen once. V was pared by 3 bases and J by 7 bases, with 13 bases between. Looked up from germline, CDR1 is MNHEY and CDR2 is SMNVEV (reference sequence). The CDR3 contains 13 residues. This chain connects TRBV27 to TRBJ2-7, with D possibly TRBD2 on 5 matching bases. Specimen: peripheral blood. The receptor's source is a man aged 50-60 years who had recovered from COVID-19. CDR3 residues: CASSFQPSGEQYF. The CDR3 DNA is TGTGCCAGCAGTTTTCAGCCTTCGGGGGAGCAGTACTTC.